The clone carrying this T cell receptor beta chain was detected only a few times. The V gene's germline CDR1 is SNHLY and CDR2 FYNNEI. The CDR3 sequence is 13 residues long. The V end lost 7 bases, the J end lost 7 bases, and 16 bases lay between the germline ends. The PCR had 60 Vbeta and 13 Jbeta primers. Here immunoSEQ multiplex PCR was the method, and the copy in TCRdb shows in-frame clones only, minus some. This sample carries fewer than 100,000 clones, over 65% of them seen once, and the ten largest clones take approximately 3.5%. This specimen comes from a study of cytomegalovirus exposure and HLA in healthy donors.

The sequenced sample consisted of PBMCs. The receptor's source is a man aged 40-49 years in good health and CMV-seronegative. V gene TRBV2 combines with J gene TRBJ1-2; D is perhaps TRBD1 (5 bases). The CDR3 spells CASTKGFRSGYTF. DNA of the CDR3: TGTGCCAGCACGAAGGGGTTCAGGTCTGGCTACACCTTC.